This T cell receptor beta chain was retrieved from a study of T-cell reconstitution after alpha-beta-depleted transplantation in children. This clonotype was counted many times. What it binds is unknown. General study points: Where alpha-beta T cells came from about two months after transplant was reportedly several hundred expanded graft clones.

Germline trimming cut 8 bases from V and 1 base from J; bases unmatched to any gene: 14. The CDR3 is 16 residues long. Germline CDR1 reads SQVTM; CDR2 reads ANQGSEA. Unique molecular identifiers tagged the TCRbeta library. One entry per CDR3 protein, called by TCRdb with MiXCR from the PCR reads. The repertoire has around 440,000 distinct CDR3 sequences, more than 9% of them found once; the top ten carry 2% to 2.5%. The V gene is TRBV29-1, the J gene TRBJ2-7; 10 nucleotides agree with TRBD2. This TCR came from a child younger than 10 with inherited bone marrow failure, due to receive a stem cell transplant. Sequenced here: PBMCs, sampled before TCRalphabeta/CD19-depleted stem cell transplant. The CDR3 sequence: CSFLSAGTSVSYEQYF. The DNA of the CDR3 is TGCAGCTTCCTCTCGGCGGGGACTAGCGTTTCCTACGAGCAGTACTTC.